This T cell receptor (beta chain) was sequenced for a study of blood T cell repertoires in COVID-19. Study information: Material from acute and convalescent COVID-19 was sourced from the United States, Italy and Spain.

Using immunoSEQ multiplex PCR, the repertoire was profiled, and TCRdb retains in-frame clones only, with some absent. The sample includes around 160,000 clones, over 80% of them seen just once. Clinical history reported by participants formed the basis on which cohorts were assigned. Exposed enrollees had met someone with a PCR-confirmed or clinician-diagnosed COVID-19 case at some point within the 2 weeks before study entry. The CDR3 covers 16 residues. Trimming cost V 5 bases and J 2 bases, with 19 bases left between them. CDR1 and CDR2 (germline): SGHAT, FQNNGV. This chain connects TRBV11-2 to TRBJ2-7, with D possibly being TRBD2 (5 bases). The receptor comes from a woman aged 45-65 years who had been exposed to COVID-19. Sample: PBMCs or T cells enriched from blood (not recorded which). The CDR3 DNA is TGTGCCAGCAGCCCCCGAGGGAAATTTTATGCCTACGAGCAGTACTTC. Translation: CASSPRGKFYAYEQYF.